This TCR beta chain was sequenced during a study of blood T cells in healthy people across ages. Study results and limitations: Per million T cells, the diversity of TCR beta decreased roughly linearly as age advanced. Unknown donor CMV status possibly confounded expanded clonotype changes.

The second PCR ran about 7 to 12 cycles with a sample-barcoded 5' primer and J-beta primers. The template-switch adaptor was a 5' adaptor with 12 random nucleotides. It tagged each cDNA molecule. MiXCR, applied by TCRdb to the 5' RACE reads, yields one record per CDR3 protein. The table includes roughly 1,100,000 distinct CDR3 sequences, approximately 26% detected once. Remarks on this clonotype: What it recognizes is unknown.

Germline CDR1 and CDR2: SGHRS and YFSETQ. J was trimmed by 0 bases and V by 4 bases; bases with no gene match: 6. There are 15 residues in the CDR3. These data also formed part of another study, on T cells of mothers and their children.

The clonotype was recovered from a girl aged 2-10 years in good health. This sequence joins TRBV5-1 and TRBJ1-1; the match to TRBD1 covers 7 bases. Sequencing input: blood. The CDR3 reads CASSIEGQLNTEAFF. The CDR3 DNA reads as TGCGCCAGCAGCATCGAGGGACAGCTGAACACTGAAGCTTTCTTT.